These 19 T cell receptor beta chains share one sample of origin, sequenced in a study of T cell responses to AZD1222 COVID-19 vaccine. The data were produced by immunoSEQ multiplex PCR, yet TCRdb's version contains in-frame clones alone and is incomplete. The sample yields about 99,000 clones, nearly 90% seen once. The source was peripheral blood, collected on day 0 of AZD1222 vaccination. These receptor sequences come from an adult in good health.

The DNA for the CDR3 is TGTGCCAGCAGTGAAGCGCACTCGGGACAGGCAGGAAAACTGTTTTTT. It specifies CASSEAHSGQAGKLFF. The chain has TRBV6-1 and TRBJ1-4; 8 nucleotides agree with TRBD1. CDR1 is MNHNS, CDR2 SASEGT, per germline. The V segment lost 0 bases and the J segment 10 bases; nucleotides outside the gene matches: 10. This CDR3 comprises 16 residues.

The rearrangement links TRBV9 to TRBJ2-7; 8 nucleotides line up with TRBD1. Germline CDR1 SGDLS, CDR2 YYNGEE. The trim removed 0 bases at V and 6 bases at J, leaving 8 bases unmatched. There are 15 residues in the CDR3. The chain's CDR3 is CASSVAPGQGAEQYF. In DNA form, the CDR3 reads TGTGCCAGCAGCGTAGCTCCCGGACAGGGTGCCGAGCAGTACTTC.

The V and J genes are TRBV11-3 and TRBJ1-5; the match to TRBD1 covers 9 bases. This CDR3 comprises 18 residues. Per germline, CDR1 SGHNT and CDR2 YENEEA. Unmatched junction bases numbered 15, after V lost 5 bases and J lost 4 bases. The CDR3: CASSASCRDREGNQPQHF. CDR3 nucleotides: TGTGCCAGCAGCGCCTCTTGTAGGGACAGGGAAGGGAATCAGCCCCAGCATTTT. Supplemented by reference TRBV11-3 and TRBJ1-5, the full variable domain reads EAGVVQSPRYKIIEKKQPVAFWCNPISGHNTLYWYLQNLGQGPELLIRYENEEAVDDSQLPKDRFSAERLKGVDSTLKIQPAELGDSAVYLCASSASCRDREGNQPQHFGDGTRLSIL.

The chain joins TRBV28 to TRBJ1-4; TRBD1 agrees at 7 bases. Looked up from germline, CDR1 is MDHEN and CDR2 is SYDVKM. The junction had 13 bases not matched to a gene; V was cut back by 4 bases and J by 8 bases. This CDR3 has 16 residues. In DNA form, the CDR3 reads TGTGCCAGCAGTTCGGAAACAGGGCGAGGGGGCGAAAAACTGTTTTTT. Its protein product is CASSSETGRGGEKLFF.

This sequence joins TRBV11-2 and TRBJ1-5; a possible D gene is TRBD1 (5 bases). The CDR3 covers 14 residues. Trimming pared 2 bases from V and 3 bases from J, leaving 8 bases between. Germline values: CDR1 SGHAT, CDR2 FQNNGV. The CDR3 DNA reads TGTGCCAGCAGCTTATGGGGGATCAATCAGCCCCAGCATTTT. Translated, it gives CASSLWGINQPQHF.

The chain combines TRBV19 with TRBJ2-2; no definite D call. CDR3 size: 13 residues. The V gene lost 8 bases and the J gene lost 4 bases, with 11 bases spanning the gap. Germline assignment: CDR1 LNHDA and CDR2 SQIVND (reference sequence). CDR3 in DNA: TGTGCCAGTCGCCCGAGAGGCACCGGGGAGCTGTTTTTT. Amino acids: CASRPRGTGELFF.

V and J are TRBV7-3 and TRBJ1-1; 7 bases agree with TRBD1. V shed 5 bases and J 8 bases; nucleotides not matched to a gene: 5. The CDR3 has 12 residues. Germline values: CDR1 SGHTA, CDR2 FQGTGA. CDR3 coding DNA: TGTGCCAGCAGCAGACAGGGAGGGGAAGCTTTCTTT. Amino acids: CASSRQGGEAFF.

This chain joins TRBV7-9 and TRBJ1-4; TRBD1 matches 10 bases. CDR1 and CDR2 (germline): SEHNR, FQNEAQ (reference sequence). CDR3 length: 17 amino acids. Unmatched junction bases numbered 14, after V lost 5 bases and J lost 8 bases. The CDR3 here is CASSVSGQGFLGEKLFF. CDR3 nucleotide sequence: TGTGCCAGCAGCGTGTCGGGACAGGGGTTTCTGGGCGAAAAACTGTTTTTT. The complete variable domain, with remaining parts taken from reference TRBV7-9 and TRBJ1-4, reads DTGVSQNPRHKITKRGQNVTFRCDPISEHNRLYWYRQTLGQGPEFLTYFQNEAQLEKSRLLSDRFSAERPKGSFSTLEIQRTEQGDSAMYLCASSVSGQGFLGEKLFFGSGTQLSVL.

V gene TRBV2 combines with J gene TRBJ1-2; 9 bases are a match to TRBD1. The CDR3 length is 12 residues. CDR1 is SNHLY and CDR2 is FYNNEI in the germline V gene. J was trimmed by 13 bases and V by 6 bases; bases with no gene match: 9. The CDR3 DNA reads TGTGCCAGCAGGAGGACAGGGGCAGGTTGCACCTTC. Translated: CASRRTGAGCTF. Full variable domain (outside the CDR3, taken from reference TRBV2 and TRBJ1-2): EPEVTQTPSHQVTQMGQEVILRCVPISNHLYFYWYRQILGQKVEFLVSFYNNEISEKSEIFDDQFSVERPDGSNFTLKIRSTKLEDSAMYFCASRRTGAGCTFGSGTRLTVV.

The CDR3 region is CASSSPGTGAQAEAFF. The CDR3 region has the DNA TGTGCCAGCAGTTCCCCCGGGACAGGGGCACAAGCTGAAGCTTTCTTT. The chain uses TRBV28 and TRBJ1-1; 10 bases fit TRBD1. The CDR3 is 16 amino acids. Germline values: CDR1 MDHEN, CDR2 SYDVKM. With V trimmed by 4 bases and J by 6 bases, 11 bases remained unmatched.

This chain links TRBV6-5 with TRBJ1-6; 7 bases line up with TRBD1. From germline, CDR1 is MNHEY and CDR2 SVGAGI. The CDR3 length is 14 residues. Losses at the gene ends were 2 bases for V and 7 bases for J; bases not matched to a gene: 2. The CDR3 sequence: CASSYGTENSPLHF. As DNA, the CDR3 is TGTGCCAGCAGTTACGGGACAGAGAATTCACCCCTCCACTTT.

The chain has TRBV7-3 and TRBJ2-7; TRBD2 aligns across 10 bases. V shed 5 bases and J 5 bases; nucleotides not matched to a gene: 6. Germline loops: CDR1 SGHTA, CDR2 FQGTGA. The length of the CDR3 is 14 residues. The CDR3 nucleotides read TGTGCCAGCAGCAATAGCGGGGGGTCGGACGAGCAGTACTTC. Protein sequence: CASSNSGGSDEQYF.

The count of this clone is one. CDR3 DNA: TGTGCCATCAGTGAGGTCCACTCAGGGAATCAGCCCCAGCATTTT. This encodes CAISEVHSGNQPQHF. The chain carries TRBV10-3 and TRBJ1-5, with a possible D match to TRBD1 (5 bases). This CDR3 contains 15 residues. Germline V gives CDR1 ENHRY, CDR2 SYGVKD. Between the trimmed V and J ends, which lost 2 bases and 4 bases, there was a span of 12 bases.

This clone is a singleton in its sample. The germline gene is not matched at one end of the junction; a read error may be the cause. The rearrangement uses TRBV5-1 and TRBJ2-2; D unclear. The germline CDR1 and CDR2 sequences are SGHRS and YFSETQ. The CDR3 is 14 residues long. The CDR3 protein is CASSLVANTGELFF. DNA for the CDR3: TGTGCCAGCAGCTTGGTGGCCAACACCGGGGAGCTGTTTTTT.

The chain recombines TRBV6-6 with TRBJ1-6; 11 bases are a match to TRBD1. Germline V gives CDR1 MNHNY, CDR2 SVGAGI (reference sequence). The CDR3 spans 15 residues. The V and J ends lost 6 bases and 7 bases, in that order; junction bases with no gene match: 5. The CDR3 sequence is CASSWGQGGNSPLHF. The CDR3 coding sequence is TGTGCCAGCAGCTGGGGACAGGGGGGAAATTCACCCCTCCACTTT.

CDR3 DNA: TGTGCCAGCAGCAGAGGACAGGGGTATTCACCCCTCCACTTT. As protein: CASSRGQGYSPLHF. J is TRBJ1-6 and V is TRBV7-2, with 9 bases matching TRBD1. The V and J ends lost 5 bases and 8 bases, in that order; junction bases with no gene match: 4. This CDR3 has 14 residues. Germline CDR1 SGHTA, CDR2 FQGNSA.

V and J are TRBV23-1 and TRBJ2-1; no clear D. TRBV23-1 is assigned to the ORF class and has an uncertain function. V lost 1 base to trimming and J lost 5 bases, with 18 bases between them. The CDR3 spans 17 residues. CDR3 sequence reads: CASSQFGLRRTNNEQFF. In nucleotides, the CDR3 is TGCGCCAGCAGTCAATTCGGTCTACGACGAACCAACAATGAGCAGTTCTTC.

This chain uses TRBV6-2 or TRBV6-3 with TRBJ1-1, with D perhaps matching TRBD1 (5 bases). The CDR3 runs to 16 residues. Germline-derived CDR1 and CDR2 are MNHEY and SVGEGT. The V gene lost 2 bases and the J gene lost 1 base, with 14 bases spanning the gap. The CDR3 DNA follows: TGTGCCAGCAGTTACGTGACCGGGACGGGGAACACTGAAGCTTTCTTT. Amino acids: CASSYVTGTGNTEAFF.

CDR3 sequence: CSASPRRGGTEAFF. The DNA of the CDR3 is TGCAGTGCTAGTCCGAGGCGAGGGGGCACTGAAGCTTTCTTT. The chain joins TRBV20-1 to TRBJ1-1; weak D call: TRBD1 (6 bases). The CDR3 has 14 amino acids. Germline CDR1 DFQATT, CDR2 SNEGSKA (reference sequence). Deletions cut 3 bases from V and 4 bases from J, with 15 bases between.